This section outlines one TCR beta chain sequence together with its context. This same CDR3 is encoded by further DNA sequences in the sample. The CDR3 is 14 amino acids. Germline-derived CDR1 and CDR2 are SGDLS and YYNGEE. V was cut by 0 bases and J by 3 bases, with 9 bases left in between. The sample originates from a study of blood T cell repertoires in COVID-19. Study details: COVID-19 samples from acute and convalescent phases originated in the United States, Italy and Spain. Sample material is recorded as cDNA or gDNA derived from T cells, B-cell-depleted T cells, or PBMCs.

Per the original data handling: Amplification of reference gene primers provided the estimated nucleated cell counts. Assay used: immunoSEQ multiplex PCR; TCRdb lists only in-frame clones, some missing. V, J and clone size are those of that table, while D and trimming were read from the DNA. Found here are about 670,000 clones, about 87% of them singletons; the top ten hold roughly 0.25%. The sequence was obtained from a woman aged 18-29 years with acute or convalescent COVID-19. The chain has TRBV9 and TRBJ1-1; possibly TRBD1 for D (6 bases). The sequencing sample was made of peripheral blood. In nucleotides, the CDR3 is TGTGCCAGCAGCGTAGGAGAGGGGGACACTGAAGCTTTCTTT. It is translated as CASSVGEGDTEAFF.